This TCR beta chain was documented in a study of T cell responses to AZD1222 COVID-19 vaccine. Study-level findings and limits: There were repertoire samples only from the period after the peak T cell response. At study baseline, merely roughly 6 AZD1222 recipients were seropositive. Vaccination with two AZD1222 doses was followed by a rise in Spike-specific TCR breadth and depth.

Details on this clone: What it binds is not known.

Clones were read by immunoSEQ multiplex PCR, and TCRdb kept only the in-frame ones, dropping some. The repertoire includes 150,000 to 190,000 clones, around 87% of them detected once, and approximately 9% sits in the top ten. V shed 2 bases and J shed 10 bases, with 12 bases lying between them. The CDR3 has 14 amino acids. The germline V gene encodes CDR1 SGHAT and CDR2 FQNNGV. This TCR came from an adult who received the AZD1222 COVID-19 vaccine. The V and J genes are TRBV11-2 and TRBJ1-6, with D unclear. Sequences were derived from peripheral blood, sampled 28 days after the second AZD1222 dose. CDR3 sequence reads: CASSLTGRKSPLHF. For the CDR3, the DNA is TGTGCCAGCAGCTTAACCGGGAGAAAATCACCCCTCCACTTT.